The rows below give T cell receptor beta chains drawn from one sample of a study of T cells in Graves' hyperthyroidism and ophthalmopathy. TCRdb called the multiplex PCR reads again in MiXCR, with one record for every CDR3 protein. The sample consists of under 350,000 distinct CDR3 sequences, approximately 18% of them appearing once. The sample consisted of blood. The receptors derive from a woman aged 45-65 years with Graves' hyperthyroidism. CDR3s include the opening cysteine and the closing phenylalanine or tryptophan. A D gene is named only where the DNA matches it firmly. A row's size may be missing; if present it is once, few, many or a size class.

>TRBJ1-2|NA|TRBD1|TRBV18
CASSHGQANYGYTF
TGTGCCAGCTCACACGGACAGGCCAACTATGGCTACACCTTC
>TRBJ1-1|many|TRBD1|TRBV18
CASSPTGDEAFF
TGTGCCAGCTCACCGACAGGGGATGAAGCTTTCTTT
>TRBJ2-2|NA|TRBD1|TRBV12-3/TRBV12-4
CASTGQGGPGELFF
TGTGCCAGCACCGGACAGGGAGGACCCGGGGAGCTGTTTTTT
>TRBJ2-3|NA|TRBD1|TRBV9
CASSVVGTASGTQYF
TGTGCCAGCAGCGTAGTGGGGACAGCCTCGGGTACGCAGTATTTT
>TRBJ2-7|many|NA|TRBV20-1
CSAAGDRNYEQYF
TGCAGTGCCGCGGGGGACAGGAACTACGAGCAGTACTTC
>TRBJ2-2|NA|TRBD2|TRBV13
CASSLGGGLAGTGELFF
TGTGCCAGCAGCTTAGGCGGCGGACTAGCGGGCACCGGGGAGCTGTTTTTT
>TRBJ2-7|few|TRBD2|TRBV7-9
CASSFTTGTRSYEQYF
TGTGCCAGCAGCTTTACCACCGGGACTAGATCCTACGAGCAGTACTTC
>TRBJ2-3|NA|NA|TRBV20-1
CSTRTDTQYF
TGCAGTACGAGGACAGATACGCAGTATTTT
>TRBJ2-3|few|TRBD2|TRBV10-3
CAIKRTSGDTQYF
TGTGCCATCAAACGGACTAGCGGAGATACGCAGTATTTT
>TRBJ2-7|NA|TRBD2|TRBV6-1
CASRNVAGEGEQYF
TGTGCCAGCAGGAATGTAGCGGGAGAGGGCGAGCAGTACTTC
>TRBJ2-5|NA|TRBD1|TRBV7-9
CASSSKSNDRGSGETQYF
TGTGCCAGCAGCTCCAAATCCAATGACAGGGGGTCTGGGGAGACCCAGTACTTC
>TRBJ2-1|NA|TRBD2|TRBV7-9
CASSQPAQRGPANEQFF
TGCGCCAGCAGCCAACCCGCCCAGCGGGGGCCCGCCAATGAGCAGTTCTTC
>TRBJ2-3|NA|TRBD2|TRBV3-1
CASSRASGGHTQYF
TGTGCCAGCAGCCGGGCTAGCGGGGGTCATACGCAGTATTTT
>TRBJ1-3|NA|NA|TRBV4-1
CASSQVPQYSGNTIYF
TGCGCCAGCAGCCAAGTCCCACAATACTCTGGAAACACCATATATTTT
>TRBJ2-1|many|TRBD2|TRBV20-1
CSARKLAGYNEQFF
TGCAGTGCTAGAAAGCTAGCGGGGTACAATGAGCAGTTCTTC
>TRBJ1-2|NA|NA|TRBV12-3/TRBV12-4
CASSLSGLNYGYTF
TGTGCCAGCAGTTTAAGTGGGCTTAACTATGGCTACACCTTC
>TRBJ2-7|NA|NA|TRBV6-1
CASRQRSLEQYF
TGTGCCAGCAGGCAACGGTCCTTAGAGCAGTACTTC
>TRBJ2-5|NA|NA|TRBV7-6
CANSRLSTETQYF
TGTGCCAACAGCCGCCTATCGACGGAGACCCAGTACTTC
>TRBJ2-2|NA|TRBD2|TRBV6-5
CASSYYSGGTLTGELFF
TGTGCCAGCAGTTACTATAGCGGGGGGACCCTCACCGGGGAGCTGTTTTTT
>TRBJ2-5|NA|NA|TRBV7-2
CASSSYRIPQETQYF
TGTGCCAGCAGCTCCTACCGGATACCCCAAGAGACCCAGTACTTC
>TRBJ2-3|NA|NA|TRBV28
CASKPRDFTDTQYF
TGTGCCAGCAAACCCCGGGACTTCACAGATACGCAGTATTTT
>TRBJ1-1|few|NA|TRBV12-3/TRBV12-4
CASSLSGRGNTEAFF
TGTGCCAGCAGTTTATCTGGCAGGGGGAACACTGAAGCTTTCTTT
>TRBJ2-1|few|NA|TRBV5-6
CASSPYQGLFYNEQFF
TGTGCCAGCAGCCCTTACCAGGGGCTCTTCTACAATGAGCAGTTCTTC
>TRBJ2-2|NA|NA|TRBV5-5
CASSLVGVRNTGELFF
TGTGCCAGCAGCTTGGTAGGGGTGCGGAACACCGGGGAGCTGTTTTTT
>TRBJ2-7|NA|TRBD2|TRBV7-6
CASATLAGGPYNEQYF
TGTGCCAGCGCGACACTAGCGGGGGGGCCCTACAATGAGCAGTACTTC
>TRBJ2-5|many|NA|TRBV11-2
CASSLGLAETQYF
TGTGCCAGCAGCTTAGGGCTAGCGGAGACCCAGTACTTC
>TRBJ2-3|few|NA|TRBV12-3/TRBV12-4
CASSPRESGADTQYF
TGTGCCAGCAGCCCTCGGGAGTCCGGGGCAGATACGCAGTATTTT
>TRBJ2-7|many|TRBD1|TRBV5-1
CASSSTGGHEQYF
TGCGCCAGCAGCTCAACAGGGGGGCACGAGCAGTACTTC
>TRBJ2-7|many|TRBD2|TRBV2
CASQQLAHTYEQYF
TGTGCCAGCCAACAACTAGCGCATACCTACGAGCAGTACTTC
>TRBJ2-3|few|NA|TRBV3-1
CASSSRETGTDTQYF
TGTGCCAGCAGCTCCCGCGAGACTGGCACAGATACGCAGTATTTT